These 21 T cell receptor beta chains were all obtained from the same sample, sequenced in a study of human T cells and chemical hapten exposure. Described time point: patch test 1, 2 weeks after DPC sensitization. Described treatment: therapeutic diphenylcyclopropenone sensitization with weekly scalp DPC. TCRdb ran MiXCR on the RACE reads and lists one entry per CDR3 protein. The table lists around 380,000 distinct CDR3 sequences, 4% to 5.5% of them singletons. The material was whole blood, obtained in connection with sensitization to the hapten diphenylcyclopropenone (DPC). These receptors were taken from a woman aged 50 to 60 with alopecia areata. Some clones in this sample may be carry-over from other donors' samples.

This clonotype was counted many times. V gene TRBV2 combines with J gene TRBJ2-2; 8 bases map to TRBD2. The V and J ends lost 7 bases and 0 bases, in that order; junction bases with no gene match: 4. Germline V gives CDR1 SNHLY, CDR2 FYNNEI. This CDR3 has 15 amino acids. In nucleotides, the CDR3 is TGTGCCAGCAAACGGGAGGGTGCGAACACCGGGGAGCTGTTTTTT. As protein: CASKREGANTGELFF.

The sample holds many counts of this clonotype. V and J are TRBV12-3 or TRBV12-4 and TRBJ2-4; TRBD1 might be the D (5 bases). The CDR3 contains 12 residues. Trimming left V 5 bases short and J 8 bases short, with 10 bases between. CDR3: CASSTQGYIQYF. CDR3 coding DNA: TGTGCCAGCAGTACTCAGGGTTACATTCAGTACTTC.

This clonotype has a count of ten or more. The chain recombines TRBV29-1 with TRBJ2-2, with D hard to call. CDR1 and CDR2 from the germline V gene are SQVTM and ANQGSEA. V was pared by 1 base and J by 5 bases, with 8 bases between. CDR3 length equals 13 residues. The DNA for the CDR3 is TGCAGCGTTGAAGTTCCTTCTACCGGGGAGCTGTTTTTT. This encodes CSVEVPSTGELFF.

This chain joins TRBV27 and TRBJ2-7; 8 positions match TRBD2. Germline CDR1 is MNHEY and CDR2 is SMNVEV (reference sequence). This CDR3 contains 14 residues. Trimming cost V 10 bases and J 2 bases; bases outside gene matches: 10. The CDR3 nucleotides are TGTGCCACTCGCGTTTTTAGCGGGACCTACGAGCAGTACTTC. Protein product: CATRVFSGTYEQYF.

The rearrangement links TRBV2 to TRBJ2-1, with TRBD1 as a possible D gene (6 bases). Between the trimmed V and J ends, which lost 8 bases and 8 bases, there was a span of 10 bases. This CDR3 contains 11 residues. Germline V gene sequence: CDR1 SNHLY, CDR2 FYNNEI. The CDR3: CASQQGYEQFF. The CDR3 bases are TGTGCCAGCCAACAGGGATATGAGCAGTTCTTC.

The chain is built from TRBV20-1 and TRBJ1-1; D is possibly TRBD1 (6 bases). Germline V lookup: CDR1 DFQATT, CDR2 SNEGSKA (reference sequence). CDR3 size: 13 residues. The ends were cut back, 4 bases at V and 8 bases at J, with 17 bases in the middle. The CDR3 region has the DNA TGCAGTGCTATGGGGTTGGTGGGGACAGAAGCTTTCTTT. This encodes CSAMGLVGTEAFF.

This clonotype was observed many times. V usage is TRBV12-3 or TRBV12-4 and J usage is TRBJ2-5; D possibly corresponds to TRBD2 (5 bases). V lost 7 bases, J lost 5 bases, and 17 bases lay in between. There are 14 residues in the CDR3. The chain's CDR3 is CASTFGGLAETQYF. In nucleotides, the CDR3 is TGTGCCAGCACCTTTGGCGGGCTGGCGGAGACCCAGTACTTC.

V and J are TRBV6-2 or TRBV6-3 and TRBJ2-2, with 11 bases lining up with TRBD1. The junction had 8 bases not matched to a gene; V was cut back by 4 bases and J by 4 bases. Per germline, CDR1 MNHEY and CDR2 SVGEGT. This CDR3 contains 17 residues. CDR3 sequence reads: CASSWDRGEVRTGELFF. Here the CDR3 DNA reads TGTGCCAGCAGTTGGGACAGGGGGGAGGTTCGCACCGGGGAGCTGTTTTTT.

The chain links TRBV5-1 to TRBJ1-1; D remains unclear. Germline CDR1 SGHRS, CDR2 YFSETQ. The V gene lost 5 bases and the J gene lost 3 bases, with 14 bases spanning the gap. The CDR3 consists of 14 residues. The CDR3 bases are TGCGCCAGCAGTGAATTGAGTGGAGACACTGAAGCTTTCTTT. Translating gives CASSELSGDTEAFF.

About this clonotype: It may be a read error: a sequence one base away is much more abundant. The CDR3 here is CASRRGGAAYF. CDR3 DNA sequence: TGTGCCTCCCGCCGCGGGGGGGCAGCTTACTTT. This chain uses TRBV13 with TRBJ1-1; D may be TRBD1 (6 bases). Per the germline V gene, CDR1 is PRHDT and CDR2 is FYEKMQ (reference sequence). CDR3 length: 11 amino acids.

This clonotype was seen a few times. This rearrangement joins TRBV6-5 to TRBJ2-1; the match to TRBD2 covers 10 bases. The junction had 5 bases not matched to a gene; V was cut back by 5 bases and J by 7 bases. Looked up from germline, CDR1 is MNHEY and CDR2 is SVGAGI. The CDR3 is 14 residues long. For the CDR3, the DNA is TGTGCCAGCAGTCTAGCGGGAGAATGGAATGAGCAGTTCTTC. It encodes CASSLAGEWNEQFF.

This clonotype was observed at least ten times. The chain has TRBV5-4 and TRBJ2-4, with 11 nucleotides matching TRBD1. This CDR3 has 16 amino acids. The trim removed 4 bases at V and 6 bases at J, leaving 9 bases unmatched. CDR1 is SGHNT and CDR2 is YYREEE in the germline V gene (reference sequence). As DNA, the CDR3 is TGTGCCAGCAGCAATTCGGACAGGGGGCCTGGAAACATTCAGTACTTC. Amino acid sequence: CASSNSDRGPGNIQYF.

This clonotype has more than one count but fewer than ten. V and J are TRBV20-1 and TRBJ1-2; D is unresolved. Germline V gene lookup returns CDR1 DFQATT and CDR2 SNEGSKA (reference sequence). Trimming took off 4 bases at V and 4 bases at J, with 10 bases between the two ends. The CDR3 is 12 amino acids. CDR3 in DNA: TGCAGTGCTACAGGTTCTGCCTATGGCTACACCTTC. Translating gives CSATGSAYGYTF.

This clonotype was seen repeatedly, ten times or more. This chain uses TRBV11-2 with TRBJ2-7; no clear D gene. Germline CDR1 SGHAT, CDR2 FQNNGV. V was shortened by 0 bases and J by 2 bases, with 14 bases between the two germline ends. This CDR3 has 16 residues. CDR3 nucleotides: TGTGCCAGCAGCTTAGATCGTCTTGGACCTACCTACGAGCAGTACTTC. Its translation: CASSLDRLGPTYEQYF. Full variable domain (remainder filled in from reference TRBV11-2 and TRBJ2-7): EAGVAQSPRYKIIEKRQSVAFWCNPISGHATLYWYQQILGQGPKLLIQFQNNGVVDDSQLPKDRFSAERLKGVDSTLKIQPAKLEDSAVYLCASSLDRLGPTYEQYFGPGTRLTVT.

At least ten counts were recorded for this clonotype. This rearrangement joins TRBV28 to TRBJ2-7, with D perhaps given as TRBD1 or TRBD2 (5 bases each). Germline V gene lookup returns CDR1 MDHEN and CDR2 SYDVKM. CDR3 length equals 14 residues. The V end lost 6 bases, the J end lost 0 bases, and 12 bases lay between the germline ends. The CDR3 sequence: CASRPGTVSYEQYF. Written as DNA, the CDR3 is TGTGCCAGCAGACCCGGGACGGTCTCCTACGAGCAGTACTTC.

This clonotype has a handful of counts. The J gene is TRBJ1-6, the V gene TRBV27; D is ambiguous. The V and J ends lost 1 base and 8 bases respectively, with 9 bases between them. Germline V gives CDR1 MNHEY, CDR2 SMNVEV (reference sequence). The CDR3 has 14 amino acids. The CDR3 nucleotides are TGTGCCAGCAGTTTATTTGGCAGAGATTCACCCCTCCACTTT. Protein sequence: CASSLFGRDSPLHF.

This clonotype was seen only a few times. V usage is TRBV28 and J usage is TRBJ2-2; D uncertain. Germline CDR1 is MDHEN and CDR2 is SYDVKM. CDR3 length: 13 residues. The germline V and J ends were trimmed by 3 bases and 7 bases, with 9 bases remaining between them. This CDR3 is CASSFRAFGELFF. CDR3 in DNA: TGTGCCAGCAGTTTCCGCGCTTTCGGGGAGCTGTTTTTT.

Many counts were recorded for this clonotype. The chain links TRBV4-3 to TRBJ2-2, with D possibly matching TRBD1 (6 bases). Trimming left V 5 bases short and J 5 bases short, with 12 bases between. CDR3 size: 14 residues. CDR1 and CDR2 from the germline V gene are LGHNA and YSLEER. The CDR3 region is CASSVGQGTGELFF. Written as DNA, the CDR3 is TGCGCCAGCAGCGTGGGCCAGGGGACCGGGGAGCTGTTTTTT.

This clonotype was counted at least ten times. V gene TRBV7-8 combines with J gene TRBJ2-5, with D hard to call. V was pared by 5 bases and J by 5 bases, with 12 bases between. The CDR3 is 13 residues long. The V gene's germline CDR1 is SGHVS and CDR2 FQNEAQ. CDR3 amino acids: CASSRRTAETQYF. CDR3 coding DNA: TGTGCCAGCAGCCGGCGGACCGCGGAGACCCAGTACTTC.

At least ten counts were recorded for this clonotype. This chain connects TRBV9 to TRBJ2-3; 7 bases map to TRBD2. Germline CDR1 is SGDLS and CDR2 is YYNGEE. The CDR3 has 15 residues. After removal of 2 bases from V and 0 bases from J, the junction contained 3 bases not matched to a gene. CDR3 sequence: CASSVSGRSTDTQYF. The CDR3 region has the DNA TGTGCCAGCAGCGTTAGCGGGCGAAGCACAGATACGCAGTATTTT.

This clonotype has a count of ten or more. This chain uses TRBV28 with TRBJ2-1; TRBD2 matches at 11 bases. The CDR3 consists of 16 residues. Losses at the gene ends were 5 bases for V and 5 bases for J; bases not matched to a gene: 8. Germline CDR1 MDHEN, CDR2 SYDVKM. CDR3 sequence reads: CASSPQPGLADNEQFF. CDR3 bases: TGTGCCAGCAGTCCCCAACCGGGACTAGCGGACAATGAGCAGTTCTTC.